Shown below are 21 T cell receptor beta chains from a single sample sequenced in a study of identical twins. TCRdb ran MiXCR on the 5' RACE reads and lists one entry per CDR3 protein. This sample has some 1,700,000 distinct CDR3 sequences; around 33% occur once, and the top ten carry more than 0.25%. Sequenced material: cord blood. These receptors were collected from a newborn girl in good health.

In its sample, this clonotype was seen a few times. The chain uses TRBV9 and TRBJ2-1, with D unresolved. The length of the CDR3 is 17 residues. Trimming left V 4 bases short and J 1 base short, with 18 bases between. Germline V gene sequence: CDR1 SGDLS, CDR2 YYNGEE. CDR3 nucleotides: TGTGCCAGCAGCCCCTCTTCGCGCGAGTTATCCTACAATGAGCAGTTCTTC. This sequence encodes CASSPSSRELSYNEQFF.

J is TRBJ2-5 and V is TRBV7-2; D is unresolved. The DNA matches TRBJ2-7 better at its end, which makes the J call doubtful. This CDR3 has 14 residues. The germline CDR1 and CDR2 sequences are SGHTA and FQGNSA. CDR3 loop: CASSSVSPTYEQYF. The CDR3 DNA sequence: TGTGCCAGCAGCTCGGTCTCCCCAACCTACGAGCAGTACTTC.

V usage is TRBV6-5 and J usage is TRBJ2-1, with D possibly TRBD2 on 6 matching bases. Trimming removed 4 bases at V and 8 bases at J, with 30 bases between. The CDR3 covers 19 residues. Germline V lookup: CDR1 MNHEY, CDR2 SVGAGI. CDR3 in amino acids: CASSSTTYVGLAVPHEQFF. CDR3 DNA: TGTGCCAGCAGTTCCACTACTTACGTGGGACTCGCAGTACCACATGAGCAGTTCTTC.

The rearrangement links TRBV12-3 or TRBV12-4 to TRBJ2-7; D is undetermined. This CDR3 region has 15 residues. V was cut by 5 bases and J by 2 bases, with 16 bases left in between. The CDR3 coding sequence is TGTGCCAGCAGTCCCGAGGCGGCCGTTGCCTACGAGCAGTACTTC. It specifies CASSPEAAVAYEQYF.

CDR3: CASRPTRVNTEAFF. In DNA, the CDR3 is TGTGCCAGCAGACCCACCCGGGTAAACACTGAAGCTTTCTTT. The chain carries TRBV6-2 or TRBV6-3 and TRBJ1-1; D is unresolved. Trimming removed 6 bases at V and 2 bases at J, with 13 bases between. This CDR3 is built from 14 residues. Germline values: CDR1 MNHEY, CDR2 SVGEGT.

The chain links TRBV27 to TRBJ1-5; perhaps TRBD1 as D (6 bases). V dropped 5 bases and J dropped 2 bases, with 13 bases sitting between them. The CDR3 spans 15 residues. CDR1 and CDR2 from the germline V gene are MNHEY and SMNVEV (reference sequence). The DNA for the CDR3 is TGTGCCAGCAGTACCTTATCAGGGGGCAATCAGCCCCAGCATTTT. Translating gives CASSTLSGGNQPQHF.

The chain joins TRBV7-2 to TRBJ2-7, with 7 nucleotides matching TRBD1. Germline CDR1 reads SGHTA; CDR2 reads FQGNSA. The CDR3 contains 15 residues. The trim removed 3 bases at V and 3 bases at J, leaving 8 bases unmatched. Here the CDR3 reads CASSLTTGSGYEQYF. DNA of the CDR3: TGTGCCAGCAGCTTGACGACAGGGAGTGGCTACGAGCAGTACTTC.

The genes are TRBV29-1 and TRBJ2-1, with a weak D call TRBD2 (6 bases). V was trimmed by 0 bases and J by 5 bases, leaving 17 bases between them. The CDR3 sequence is 16 residues long. CDR1 is SQVTM and CDR2 is ANQGSEA in the germline V gene. The CDR3: CSVEDGGKTRNNEQFF. The DNA of the CDR3 is TGCAGCGTTGAAGATGGAGGGAAAACTCGAAACAATGAGCAGTTCTTC.

This clonotype appeared a few times. The chain employs TRBV12-3 or TRBV12-4 and TRBJ2-7, with TRBD1 matching 8 bases. CDR3 size: 14 residues. The V segment lost 5 bases and the J segment 0 bases; nucleotides outside the gene matches: 3. The DNA for the CDR3 is TGTGCCAGCAGTACAGGGGGTGGCTCCTACGAGCAGTACTTC. This gives the protein CASSTGGGSYEQYF.

The sample holds a few counts of this clonotype. V usage is TRBV20-1 and J usage is TRBJ2-1; no firm D call. CDR3 length: 15 residues. Germline CDR1 DFQATT, CDR2 SNEGSKA (reference sequence). The V gene lost 5 bases and the J gene lost 0 bases, with 14 bases spanning the gap. In nucleotides, the CDR3 is TGCAGTGCTCGAATGCTAGGGCGCTCCTACAATGAGCAGTTCTTC. Its protein is CSARMLGRSYNEQFF.

The gene calls are TRBV20-1 and TRBJ1-2; TRBD1 agrees at 7 bases. This CDR3 spans 15 amino acids. Looked up from germline, CDR1 is DFQATT and CDR2 is SNEGSKA (reference sequence). Trimming at V came to 6 bases and at J to 2 bases, leaving 12 bases not matched to a gene. DNA for the CDR3: TGCAGTGCCCGGTCGGCCGGGGGACAGAACTATGGCTACACCTTC. Its protein is CSARSAGGQNYGYTF.

The sample holds a few counts of this clonotype. The chain is built from TRBV29-1 and TRBJ2-1, with 14 bases that match TRBD2. J gave up 8 bases and V 2 bases, and 8 bases lay outside the gene matches. The CDR3 is 16 amino acids. Per germline, CDR1 SQVTM and CDR2 ANQGSEA. This chain's CDR3 is CSVEPPTSGGVHEQFF. The CDR3 coding sequence is TGCAGCGTTGAACCCCCGACTAGCGGGGGGGTCCATGAGCAGTTCTTC.

A few counts support this clonotype. This sequence joins TRBV28 and TRBJ2-4; D tentatively reads TRBD1 or TRBD2 (5 bases each). V was pared by 6 bases and J by 3 bases, with 15 bases between. The CDR3 contains 15 residues. CDR1 is MDHEN, CDR2 SYDVKM, per germline. Written as DNA, the CDR3 is TGTGCCAGCAGGGTCCTGGGGGTGGTCAAAAACATTCAGTACTTC. It is translated as CASRVLGVVKNIQYF.

Comments on this clonotype: One end of the junction is discordant with germline, which a read error may explain. The CDR3 sequence: CASSFGGRDAQYF. CDR3 DNA sequence: TGTGCCAGCAGTTTTGGCGGAAGAGATGCGCAGTATTTT. The V and J genes are TRBV28 and TRBJ2-3; D unclear. Germline lookup yields CDR1 MDHEN and CDR2 SYDVKM. This CDR3 has 13 residues.

This clonotype has more than one count but fewer than ten. The chain's CDR3 is CSALGDSGHNEQFF. CDR3 nucleotide sequence: TGCAGTGCTTTGGGGGACTCCGGGCACAATGAGCAGTTCTTC. The chain has TRBV20-1 and TRBJ2-1; TRBD2 is a possible D gene (6 bases). The CDR3 length is 14 residues. Per the germline V gene, CDR1 is DFQATT and CDR2 is SNEGSKA (reference sequence). The V end lost 5 bases, the J end lost 5 bases, and 16 bases lay between the germline ends.

This clonotype was picked up a small number of times. The chain combines TRBV2 with TRBJ2-3; 8 bases agree with TRBD1. Germline CDR1 and CDR2: SNHLY and FYNNEI. The CDR3 covers 15 residues. With 4 bases clipped from V and 3 bases from J, the junction kept 6 bases outside the gene matches. The DNA of the CDR3 is TGTGCCAGCAGTGCGCAGGGGGCGCATACAGATACGCAGTATTTT. Protein: CASSAQGAHTDTQYF. Full variable domain (missing parts from reference TRBV2 and TRBJ2-3): EPEVTQTPSHQVTQMGQEVILRCVPISNHLYFYWYRQILGQKVEFLVSFYNNEISEKSEIFDDQFSVERPDGSNFTLKIRSTKLEDSAMYFCASSAQGAHTDTQYFGPGTRLTVL.

J is TRBJ2-1 and V is TRBV6-5; possible D gene TRBD2, 5 bases. Near its end, the DNA agrees better with TRBJ2-7, so the J call may be wrong. There are 15 residues in the CDR3. The V gene's germline CDR1 is MNHEY and CDR2 SVGAGI. Here the CDR3 DNA reads TGTGCCAGCAGTTACCGGTGGCGGGTCTACAATGAGCAGTACTTC. It yields the protein CASSYRWRVYNEQYF.

The sample holds a few counts of this clonotype. This sequence joins TRBV12-3 or TRBV12-4 and TRBJ2-7; TRBD1 matches 10 bases. After removal of 3 bases from V and 6 bases from J, the junction contained 8 bases not matched to a gene. There are 15 residues in the CDR3. The chain's CDR3 is CASSFLGTGASEQYF. The CDR3 coding sequence is TGTGCCAGCAGTTTCCTAGGGACAGGGGCAAGCGAGCAGTACTTC.

This clonotype was found once. One junction end disagrees with the germline gene, perhaps due to a read error. The CDR3 region is CASSSNRGVNQPQHF. CDR3 coding DNA: TGCGCCAGCAGCTCCAACAGGGGGGTAAATCAGCCCCAGCATTTT. The chain carries TRBV27 and TRBJ1-5; 8 bases map to TRBD1. CDR1 and CDR2 from the germline V gene are MNHEY and SMNVEV (reference sequence). The CDR3 runs 15 residues.

V and J are TRBV5-5 and TRBJ1-1; D is unresolved. The CDR3 is 12 amino acids. V was cut by 6 bases and J by 4 bases, with 10 bases left in between. Germline V gene sequence: CDR1 SGHKS, CDR2 YYEKEE (reference sequence). The CDR3, as DNA: TGTGCCAGCACCCAGGTAGCCACTGAAGCTTTCTTT. Translated, it gives CASTQVATEAFF.

The genes are TRBV19 and TRBJ1-5; TRBD1 aligns across 11 bases. V trimming: 8 bases; J trimming: 10 bases; junction bases outside the gene matches: 7. The length of the CDR3 is 13 residues. CDR1 is LNHDA, CDR2 SQIVND, per germline (reference sequence). CDR3 in DNA: TGTGCCAGTGGAGGGACAGGGGGGTTACCCCAGCATTTT. It yields the protein CASGGTGGLPQHF.